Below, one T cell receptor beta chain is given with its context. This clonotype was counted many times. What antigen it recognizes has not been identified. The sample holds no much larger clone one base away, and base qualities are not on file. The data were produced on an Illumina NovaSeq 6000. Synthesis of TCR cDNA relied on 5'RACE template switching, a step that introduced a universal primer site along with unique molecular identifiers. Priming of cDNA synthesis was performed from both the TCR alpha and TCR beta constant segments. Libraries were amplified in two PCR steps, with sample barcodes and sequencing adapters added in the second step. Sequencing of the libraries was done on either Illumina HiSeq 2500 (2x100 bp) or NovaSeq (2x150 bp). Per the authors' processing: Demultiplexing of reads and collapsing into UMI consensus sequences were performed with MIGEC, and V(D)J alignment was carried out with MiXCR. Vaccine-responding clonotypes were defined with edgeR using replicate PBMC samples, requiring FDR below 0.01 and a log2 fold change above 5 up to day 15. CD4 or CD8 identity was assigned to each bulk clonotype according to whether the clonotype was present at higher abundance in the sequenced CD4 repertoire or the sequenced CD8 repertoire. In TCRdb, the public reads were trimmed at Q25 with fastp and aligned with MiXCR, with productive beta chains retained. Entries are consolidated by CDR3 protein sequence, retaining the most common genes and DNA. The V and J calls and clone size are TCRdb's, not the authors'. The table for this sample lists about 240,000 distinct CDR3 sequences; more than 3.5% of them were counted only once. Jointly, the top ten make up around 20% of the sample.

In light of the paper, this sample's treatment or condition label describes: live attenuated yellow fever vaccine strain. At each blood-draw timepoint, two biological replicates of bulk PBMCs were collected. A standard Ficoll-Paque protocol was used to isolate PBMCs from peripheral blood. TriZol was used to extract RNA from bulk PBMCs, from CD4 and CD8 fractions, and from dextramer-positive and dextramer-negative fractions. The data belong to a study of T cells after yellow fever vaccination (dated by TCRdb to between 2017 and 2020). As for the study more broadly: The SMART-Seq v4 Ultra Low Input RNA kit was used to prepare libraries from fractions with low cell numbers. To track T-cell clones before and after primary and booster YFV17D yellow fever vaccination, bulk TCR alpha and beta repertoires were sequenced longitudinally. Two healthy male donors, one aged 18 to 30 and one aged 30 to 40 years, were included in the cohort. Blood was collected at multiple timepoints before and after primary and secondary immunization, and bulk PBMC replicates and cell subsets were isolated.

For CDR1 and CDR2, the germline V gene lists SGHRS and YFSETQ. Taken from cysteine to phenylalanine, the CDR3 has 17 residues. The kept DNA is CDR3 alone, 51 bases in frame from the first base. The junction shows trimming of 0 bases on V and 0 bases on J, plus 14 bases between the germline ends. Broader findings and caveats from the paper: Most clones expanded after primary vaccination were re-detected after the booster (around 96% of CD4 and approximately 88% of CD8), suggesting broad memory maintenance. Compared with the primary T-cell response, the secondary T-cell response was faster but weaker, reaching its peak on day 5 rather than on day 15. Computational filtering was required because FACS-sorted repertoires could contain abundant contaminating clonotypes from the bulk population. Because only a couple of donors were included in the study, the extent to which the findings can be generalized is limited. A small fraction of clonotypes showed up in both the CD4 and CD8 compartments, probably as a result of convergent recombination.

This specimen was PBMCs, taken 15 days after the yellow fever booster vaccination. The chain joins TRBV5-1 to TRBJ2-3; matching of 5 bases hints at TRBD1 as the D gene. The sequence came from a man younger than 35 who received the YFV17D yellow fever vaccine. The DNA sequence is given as TGCGCCAGCAGCTTGGGCCGCGGTCAGGGTAGCACAGATACGCAGTATTTT. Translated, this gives CASSLGRGQGSTDTQYF.